This T cell receptor beta chain was captured by sequencing in a study of immune evolution from preneoplasia to lung adenocarcinoma. Study summary: HLA loss of heterozygosity: over 5.5% AIS, about 15% MIA, about 31% ADC, none AAH.

Points on this clone: Antigen specificity is unknown.

Broader study findings: KRAS-mutant nodules had the highest T cell clonality. Later-stage lesions appeared to have more T cells, more diversity, less clonality. Top clone share appeared to fall from AAH through AIS, MIA, adenocarcinoma.

Germline V gives CDR1 MRHNA, CDR2 SNTAGT. This CDR3 spans 14 amino acids. The V end lost 0 bases, the J end lost 10 bases, and 13 bases lay between the germline ends. The data were produced by immunoSEQ multiplex PCR, yet TCRdb's version contains in-frame clones alone and is incomplete. The repertoire holds over 5,500 clones, with around 86% as singletons. This TCR came from a person between 60 and 69 years old with lung adenocarcinoma. The chain links TRBV6-4 to TRBJ2-1; TRBD2 is a possible D gene (6 bases). Sequenced input: FFPE invasive lung adenocarcinoma tissue. The DNA for the CDR3 is TGTGCCAGCAGTGACTCGAGCTCAAGCGGGGAGCAGTTCTTC. Its translation: CASSDSSSSGEQFF.